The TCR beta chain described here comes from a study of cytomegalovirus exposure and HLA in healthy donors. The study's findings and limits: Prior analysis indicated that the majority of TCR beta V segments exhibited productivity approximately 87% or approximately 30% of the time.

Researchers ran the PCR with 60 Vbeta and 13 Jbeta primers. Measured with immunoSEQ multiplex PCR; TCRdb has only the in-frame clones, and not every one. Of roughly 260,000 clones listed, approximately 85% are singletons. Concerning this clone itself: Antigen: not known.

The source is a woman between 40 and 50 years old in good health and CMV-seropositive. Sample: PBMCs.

CDR3 region: CASSDRGSETQYF. CDR3 nucleotides: TGTGCCAGCAGCGACAGGGGGTCAGAGACCCAGTACTTC. The rearrangement links TRBV6-6 to TRBJ2-5; 9 bases are shared with TRBD1. V gave up 6 bases and J gave up 4 bases; unmatched junction bases: 3. Germline V CDR1 and CDR2: MNHNY, SVGAGI (reference sequence). The CDR3 length is 13 residues.